The 21 T cell receptor beta chains presented below share a single source sample, sequenced in a study of spatial heterogeneity in lung cancer. TCRdb processed the 5' RACE reads anew with MiXCR; each CDR3 protein has one entry. The data show 48,000 or so distinct CDR3 sequences, less than 5.5% seen once. The time point: sample taken at primary tumor resection. The authors sequenced whole RNA from tumor, nontumor lung or frozen PBMC without sorting. The starting material was PBMCs, obtained at surgery. These receptors all come from a male donor with early-stage non-small cell lung cancer.

This clonotype was recorded at least ten times. V is TRBV7-8 and J is TRBJ1-1; TRBD1 aligns across 7 bases. Germline CDR1 SGHVS, CDR2 FQNEAQ. CDR3 size: 14 residues. Trimming cost V 4 bases and J 2 bases; bases outside gene matches: 4. The CDR3 reads CASSSGTDNTEAFF. The CDR3 region has the DNA TGTGCCAGCAGCTCGGGGACAGATAACACTGAAGCTTTCTTT.

This clonotype was seen at least ten times. The chain uses TRBV28 and TRBJ2-7; a weak D match, TRBD2 (6 bases). Germline loops: CDR1 MDHEN, CDR2 SYDVKM. The CDR3 runs to 14 residues. The germline V and J ends were trimmed by 3 bases and 4 bases, with 13 bases remaining between them. In DNA, the CDR3 is TGTGCCAGCAGTTTGGGCGGGAAGTGGTACGAGCAGTACTTC. Amino acids: CASSLGGKWYEQYF.

This clonotype was counted at least ten times. The rearrangement uses TRBV28 and TRBJ2-1; 7 positions agree with TRBD2. Germline assignment: CDR1 MDHEN and CDR2 SYDVKM. Unmatched junction bases numbered 5, after V lost 6 bases and J lost 0 bases. The CDR3 runs 15 residues. CDR3 sequence (DNA): TGTGCCAGCAGGTTGGGAGGGAGCTCCTACAATGAGCAGTTCTTC. Amino acids: CASRLGGSSYNEQFF.

The chain couples TRBV5-5 to TRBJ1-2; D gene ambiguous. This CDR3 has 14 residues. V lost 4 bases and J lost 3, with 13 bases in between. The germline V gene has CDR1 SGHKS and CDR2 YYEKEE (reference sequence). The CDR3: CASSQELTHYGYTF. The CDR3 DNA follows: TGTGCCAGCAGCCAAGAACTGACACACTATGGCTACACCTTC.

There are many counts of this clonotype. The genes are TRBV13 and TRBJ2-7, with 7 bases lining up with TRBD2. J gave up 4 bases and V 2 bases, and 11 bases lay outside the gene matches. Germline CDR1 PRHDT, CDR2 FYEKMQ (reference sequence). CDR3 size: 16 residues. The CDR3 DNA reads as TGTGCCAGCAGCTTACGAGCGGGACCCAAACCTTACGAGCAGTACTTC. It yields the protein CASSLRAGPKPYEQYF.

The chain uses TRBV19 and TRBJ1-5; D remains unclear. In germline, CDR1 is LNHDA, CDR2 SQIVND (reference sequence). The V end lost 3 bases, the J end lost 9 bases, and 18 bases lay between the germline ends. The CDR3 loop spans 15 amino acids. This chain's CDR3 is CASSIKVSYQWPQHF. The CDR3, as DNA: TGTGCCAGTAGTATTAAAGTGAGCTATCAATGGCCCCAGCATTTT. The full variable domain, completed using reference TRBV19 and TRBJ1-5, is DGGITQSPKYLFRKEGQNVTLSCEQNLNHDAMYWYRQDPGQGLRLIYYSQIVNDFQKGDIAEGYSVSREKKESFPLTVTSAQKNPTAFYLCASSIKVSYQWPQHFGDGTRLSIL.

This clonotype was observed many times. The CDR3 sequence: CATSRGLAGGTSREQYF. The CDR3 DNA reads as TGTGCCACCAGCAGAGGCCTGGCGGGGGGCACCTCGAGGGAGCAGTACTTC. This rearrangement joins TRBV15 to TRBJ2-7, with 8 positions matching TRBD2. In germline, CDR1 is LNHNV, CDR2 YYDKDF (reference sequence). CDR3 length: 17 residues. V lost 1 base, J lost 7 bases, and 15 bases stayed unmatched. Full variable domain (rest looked up from reference TRBV15 and TRBJ2-7): DAMVIQNPRYQVTQFGKPVTLSCSQTLNHNVMYWYQQKSSQAPKLLFHYYDKDFNNEADTPDNFQSRRPNTSFCFLDIRSPGLGDTAMYLCATSRGLAGGTSREQYFGPGTRLTVT.

This clonotype was seen repeatedly, ten times or more. The chain couples TRBV30 to TRBJ1-2, with 8 bases aligning to TRBD1. Germline trimming cut 4 bases from V and 3 bases from J; bases unmatched to any gene: 7. CDR3 size: 14 residues. Germline CDR1 and CDR2: GTSNPN and SVGIG (reference sequence). The CDR3 DNA reads TGTGCCTGGACAGGGGGCAGGAGGGACTATGGCTACACCTTC. Protein sequence: CAWTGGRRDYGYTF.

In this sample, this clonotype turned up a few times. The chain couples TRBV28 to TRBJ1-6; D is uncertain. Trimming left V 2 bases short and J 10 bases short, with 12 bases between. The germline V gene has CDR1 MDHEN and CDR2 SYDVKM. The CDR3 has 14 amino acids. The CDR3 region has the DNA TGTGCCAGCAGTTTAGGGCGGAGTGGATCACCCCTCCACTTT. Translated: CASSLGRSGSPLHF.

The table lists this clonotype with many counts. The chain carries TRBV5-1 and TRBJ2-1; D may be TRBD1 (6 bases). The V gene lost 1 base and the J gene lost 8 bases, with 10 bases spanning the gap. The CDR3 sequence is 13 residues long. Germline assignment: CDR1 SGHRS and CDR2 YFSETQ. DNA of the CDR3: TGCGCCAGCAGCTTGCAACAGGGCTATGAGCAGTTCTTC. Protein: CASSLQQGYEQFF.

This clonotype showed up many times. V usage is TRBV19 and J usage is TRBJ2-3; the D call may be TRBD1 or TRBD2 (5 bases each). This CDR3 contains 15 residues. Germline V CDR1 and CDR2: LNHDA, SQIVND (reference sequence). Between the trimmed V and J ends, which lost 6 bases and 2 bases, there was a span of 15 bases. The chain's CDR3 is CASSPPTGLTDTQYF. CDR3 coding DNA: TGTGCCAGTAGCCCCCCGACGGGGCTCACAGATACGCAGTATTTT.

This clonotype was seen ten or more times. This chain joins TRBV25-1 and TRBJ2-5; tentative D call: TRBD2 (6 bases). Trimming removed 8 bases from V and 3 bases from J, with 13 bases in between. Germline assignment: CDR1 MGHDK and CDR2 SYGVNS. The CDR3 runs to 13 residues. CDR3 sequence (DNA): TGTGCCAGCGAGGGACTTTACAAAGAGACCCAGTACTTC. Translating gives CASEGLYKETQYF.

This clonotype showed up many times. The chain recombines TRBV9 with TRBJ1-4; TRBD1 agrees at 9 bases. With V trimmed by 2 bases and J by 6 bases, 5 bases remained unmatched. The germline V gene encodes CDR1 SGDLS and CDR2 YYNGEE. The CDR3 is made up of 15 amino acids. The CDR3 DNA sequence: TGTGCCAGCAGCGTCCGGGACAGGGCTGATGAAAAACTGTTTTTT. Translated, it gives CASSVRDRADEKLFF.

In its sample, this clonotype was seen a few times. The CDR3 here is CASSRSSGLNEQFF. CDR3 nucleotide sequence: TGTGCCAGCAGCCGTTCATCAGGGCTCAATGAGCAGTTCTTC. The rearrangement uses TRBV11-2 and TRBJ2-1, with a weak D call TRBD1 (5 bases). There are 14 residues in the CDR3. Trimming left V 5 bases short and J 6 bases short, with 14 bases between. Germline values: CDR1 SGHAT, CDR2 FQNNGV.

This clonotype was recorded at least ten times. The rearrangement links TRBV2 to TRBJ2-1; TRBD1 matches at 8 bases. The CDR3 has 15 amino acids. The ends lost 2 bases at V and 2 bases at J; junction bases unmatched: 2. Germline CDR1 SNHLY, CDR2 FYNNEI. DNA of the CDR3: TGTGCCAGCAGTGAACAGGGGGCCCCCTACAATGAGCAGTTCTTC. It codes for CASSEQGAPYNEQFF.

This clonotype was recorded at least ten times. The chain uses TRBV6-5 and TRBJ1-1; TRBD1 might be the D (5 bases). The V end lost 2 bases, the J end lost 0 bases, and 7 bases lay between the germline ends. Germline CDR1 and CDR2: MNHEY and SVGAGI. The CDR3 has 14 amino acids. Written as DNA, the CDR3 is TGTGCCAGCAGTTACGGGGGAGTGAACACTGAAGCTTTCTTT. The encoded protein is CASSYGGVNTEAFF.

In its sample, this clonotype was seen many times. The chain combines TRBV5-1 with TRBJ2-2; D possibly corresponds to TRBD2 (5 bases). This CDR3 spans 14 amino acids. Germline V gene sequence: CDR1 SGHRS, CDR2 YFSETQ. The V end was cut by 4 bases, the J end by 4 bases, with 11 bases between. Here the CDR3 DNA reads TGCGCCAGCAGCGAGGGCGTGGGCACCGGGGAGCTGTTTTTT. Its translation is CASSEGVGTGELFF.

There are many counts of this clonotype. The V and J genes are TRBV6-1 and TRBJ2-1; 11 nucleotides line up with TRBD2. Germline lookup yields CDR1 MNHNS and CDR2 SASEGT. The CDR3 runs 18 residues. V dropped 1 base and J dropped 3; count of bases not matched to a gene: 8. The CDR3 sequence: CASSEVPVLAGGYNEQFF. The CDR3 DNA reads as TGTGCCAGCAGTGAAGTCCCAGTGCTAGCGGGAGGCTACAATGAGCAGTTCTTC.

This clonotype was counted many times. The chain couples TRBV7-9 to TRBJ2-2; 11 nucleotides match TRBD1. With 6 bases clipped from V and 2 bases from J, the junction kept 11 bases outside the gene matches. CDR3 length: 18 residues. Per the germline V gene, CDR1 is SEHNR and CDR2 is FQNEAQ (reference sequence). The CDR3 DNA follows: TGTGCCAGCAGTTCCCCCGGACAGGGGGCTGGTAACACCGGGGAGCTGTTTTTT. Its translation: CASSSPGQGAGNTGELFF.

This clonotype was seen many times. V gene TRBV5-1 combines with J gene TRBJ1-3; possible D gene TRBD1, 5 bases. Germline-derived CDR1 and CDR2 are SGHRS and YFSETQ. V lost 8 bases, J lost 8 bases, and 17 bases lay in between. The CDR3 runs to 13 residues. The CDR3 DNA reads as TGCGCCAGACCCGGGACGCCCGGGGACACCATATATTTT. Its protein product is CARPGTPGDTIYF.

In its sample, this clonotype was seen a few times. The chain is built from TRBV6-5 and TRBJ2-7; D uncertain. Germline-derived CDR1 and CDR2 are MNHEY and SVGAGI. The CDR3 is made up of 13 amino acids. The V gene lost 6 bases and the J gene lost 2 bases, with 11 bases spanning the gap. The CDR3 here is CASRKGSAYEQYF. In DNA form, the CDR3 reads TGTGCCAGCAGGAAGGGCTCCGCCTACGAGCAGTACTTC.